This T cell receptor (beta chain) was found in a study of shared clonotypes between healthy human individuals. Overall study results and limits: Sorted-subset samples were not fully sequenced, rarefaction indicated.

Data came from immunoSEQ multiplex PCR; TCRdb stores just in-frame clones and leaves some out. The sample holds millions of clones, over 85% seen once. Naive-designated CD8 cells lacked CD45RO, were positively enriched for CCR7, and omitted terminally differentiated effector memory CD45RA+ cells. Each sample came from a Caucasian adult donor living in Nashville, Tennessee. The CDR3 contains 18 residues. V lost 0 bases and J 0 bases, leaving 18 bases between the germline ends. Germline V gives CDR1 SNHLY, CDR2 FYNNEI. Concerning this clone: Its specificity is unknown.

This sequence joins TRBV2 and TRBJ2-7; D possibly corresponds to TRBD1 (6 bases). This TCR derives from a young man in good health. Specimen: naive CD8+ T cells sorted from blood. CDR3 amino acids: CASSEALQVDRNSYEQYF. CDR3 DNA: TGTGCCAGCAGTGAAGCGCTTCAGGTTGACAGGAACTCCTACGAGCAGTACTTC. Full variable domain (missing parts from reference TRBV2 and TRBJ2-7): EPEVTQTPSHQVTQMGQEVILRCVPISNHLYFYWYRQILGQKVEFLVSFYNNEISEKSEIFDDQFSVERPDGSNFTLKIRSTKLEDSAMYFCASSEALQVDRNSYEQYFGPGTRLTVT.